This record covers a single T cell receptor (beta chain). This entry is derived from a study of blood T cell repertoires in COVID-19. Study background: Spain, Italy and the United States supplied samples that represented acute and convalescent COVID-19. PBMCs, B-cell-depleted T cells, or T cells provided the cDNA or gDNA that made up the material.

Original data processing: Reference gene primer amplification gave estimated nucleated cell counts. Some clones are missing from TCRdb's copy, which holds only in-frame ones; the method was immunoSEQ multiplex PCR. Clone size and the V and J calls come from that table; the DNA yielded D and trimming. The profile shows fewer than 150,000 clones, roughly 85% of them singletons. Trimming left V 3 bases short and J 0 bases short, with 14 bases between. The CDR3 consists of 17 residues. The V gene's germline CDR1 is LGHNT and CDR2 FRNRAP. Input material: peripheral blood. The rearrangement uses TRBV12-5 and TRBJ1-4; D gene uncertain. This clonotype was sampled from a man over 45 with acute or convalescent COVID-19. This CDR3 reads CASGFFLSSATNEKLFF. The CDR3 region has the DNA TGTGCTAGTGGTTTCTTTCTCTCCAGTGCAACTAATGAAAAACTGTTTTTT.